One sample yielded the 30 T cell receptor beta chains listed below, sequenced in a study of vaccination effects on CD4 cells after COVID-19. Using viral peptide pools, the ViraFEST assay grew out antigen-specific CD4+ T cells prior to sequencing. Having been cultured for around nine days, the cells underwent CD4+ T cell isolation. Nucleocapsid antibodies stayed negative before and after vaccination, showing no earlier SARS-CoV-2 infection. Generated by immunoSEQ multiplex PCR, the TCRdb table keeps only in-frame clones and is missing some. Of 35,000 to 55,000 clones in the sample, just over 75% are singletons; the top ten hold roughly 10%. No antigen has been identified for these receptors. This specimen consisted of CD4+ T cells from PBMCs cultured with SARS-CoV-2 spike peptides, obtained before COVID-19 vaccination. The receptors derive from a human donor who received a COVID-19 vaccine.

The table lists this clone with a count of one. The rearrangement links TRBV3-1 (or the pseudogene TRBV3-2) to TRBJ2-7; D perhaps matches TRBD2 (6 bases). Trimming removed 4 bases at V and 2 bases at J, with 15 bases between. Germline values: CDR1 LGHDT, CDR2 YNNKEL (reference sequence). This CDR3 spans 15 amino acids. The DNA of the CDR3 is TGTGCCAGCAGCCGCCCTAGTGGGACTCCCTACGAGCAGTACGTC. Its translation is CASSRPSGTPYEQYV.

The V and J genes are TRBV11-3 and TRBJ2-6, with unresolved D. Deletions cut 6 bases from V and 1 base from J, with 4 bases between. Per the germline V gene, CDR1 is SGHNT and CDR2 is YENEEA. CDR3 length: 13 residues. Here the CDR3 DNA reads TGTGCCAGCAGAGGTTCTGGGGCCAACGTCCTGACTTTC. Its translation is CASRGSGANVLTF.

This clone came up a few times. CDR3 nucleotides: TGTGCCAGCAGTTACTCGAGCAGTTACTACGAGCAGTACGTC. Its translation is CASSYSSSYYEQYV. The chain recombines TRBV6-2 or TRBV6-3 with TRBJ2-7, with D hard to call. Germline V gives CDR1 MNHEY, CDR2 SVGEGT. The CDR3 has 14 amino acids. V gave up 0 bases and J gave up 3 bases, with 9 bases separating them.

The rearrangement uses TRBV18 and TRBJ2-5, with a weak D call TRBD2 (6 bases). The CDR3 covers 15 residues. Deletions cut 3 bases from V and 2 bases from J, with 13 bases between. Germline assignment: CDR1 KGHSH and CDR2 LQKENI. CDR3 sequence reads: CASSPLAGRQETQYF. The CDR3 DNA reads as TGTGCCAGCTCACCCCTGGCAGGGAGGCAAGAGACCCAGTACTTC.

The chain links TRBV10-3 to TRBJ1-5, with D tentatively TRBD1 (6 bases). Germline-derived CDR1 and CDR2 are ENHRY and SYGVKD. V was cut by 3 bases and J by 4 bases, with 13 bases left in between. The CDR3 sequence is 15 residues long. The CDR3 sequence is CAISDGGAANQPQHF. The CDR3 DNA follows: TGTGCCATCAGTGACGGGGGCGCGGCTAATCAGCCCCAGCATTTT.

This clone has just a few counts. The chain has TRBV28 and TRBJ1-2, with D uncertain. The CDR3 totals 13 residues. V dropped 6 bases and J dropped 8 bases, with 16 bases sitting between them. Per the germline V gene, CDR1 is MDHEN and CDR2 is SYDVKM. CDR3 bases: TGTGCCAGCAGGACCGGGAGTCCAGAGGGCTACACCTTC. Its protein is CASRTGSPEGYTF.

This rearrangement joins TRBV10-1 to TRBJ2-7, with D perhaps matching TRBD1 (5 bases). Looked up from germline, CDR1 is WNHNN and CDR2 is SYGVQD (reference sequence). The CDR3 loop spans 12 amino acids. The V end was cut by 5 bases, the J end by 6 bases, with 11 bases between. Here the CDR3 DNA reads TGCGCCAGCAGTTGCAGGGCTCGCGAGCAGTACGTC. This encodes CASSCRAREQYV.

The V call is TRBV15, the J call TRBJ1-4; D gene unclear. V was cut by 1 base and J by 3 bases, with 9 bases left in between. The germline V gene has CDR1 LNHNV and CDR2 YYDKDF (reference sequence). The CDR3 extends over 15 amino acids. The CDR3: CATSRGSAANEKLFF. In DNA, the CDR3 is TGTGCCACCAGCAGAGGCTCCGCCGCTAATGAAAAACTGTTTTTT. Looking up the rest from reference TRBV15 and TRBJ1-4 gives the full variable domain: DAMVIQNPRYQVTQFGKPVTLSCSQTLNHNVMYWYQQKSSQAPKLLFHYYDKDFNNEADTPDNFQSRRPNTSFCFLDIRSPGLGDTAMYLCATSRGSAANEKLFFGSGTQLSVL.

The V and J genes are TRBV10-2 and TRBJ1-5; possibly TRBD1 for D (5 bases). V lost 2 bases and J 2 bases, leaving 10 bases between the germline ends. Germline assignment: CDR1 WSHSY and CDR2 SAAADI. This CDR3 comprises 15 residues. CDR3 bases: TGCGCCAGCAGTGAGGGAAGAGGGGGCAATCAGCCCCAGCATTTT. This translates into CASSEGRGGNQPQHF.

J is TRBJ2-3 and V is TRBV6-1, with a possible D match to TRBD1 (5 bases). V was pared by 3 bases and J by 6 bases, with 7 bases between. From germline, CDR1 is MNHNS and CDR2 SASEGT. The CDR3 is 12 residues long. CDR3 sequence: CASSENRDTQYF. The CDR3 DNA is TGTGCCAGCAGTGAGAACAGGGATACGCAGTATTTT.

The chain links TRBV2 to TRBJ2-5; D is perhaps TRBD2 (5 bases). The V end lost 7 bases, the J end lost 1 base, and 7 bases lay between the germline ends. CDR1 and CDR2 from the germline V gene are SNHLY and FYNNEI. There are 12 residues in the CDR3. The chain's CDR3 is CASIRGQETQYF. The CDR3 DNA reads TGTGCCAGCATCCGGGGCCAAGAGACCCAGTACTTC.

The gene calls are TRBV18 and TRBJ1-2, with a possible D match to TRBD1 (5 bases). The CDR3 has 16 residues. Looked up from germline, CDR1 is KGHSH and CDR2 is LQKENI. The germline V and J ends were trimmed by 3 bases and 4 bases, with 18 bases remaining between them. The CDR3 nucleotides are TGTGCCAGCTCACCCGAAACAGCGGGGCTCCCCTATGGCTACACCTTC. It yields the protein CASSPETAGLPYGYTF.

The CDR3 here is CASSLGRPSGAQDTQYF. The CDR3 DNA reads TGTGCCAGCAGCTTAGGCCGTCCTAGCGGGGCGCAAGATACGCAGTATTTT. The J gene is TRBJ2-3, the V gene TRBV7-2, with 9 positions matching TRBD2. Germline CDR1 reads SGHTA; CDR2 reads FQGNSA. V dropped 1 base and J dropped 5; count of bases not matched to a gene: 10. The length of the CDR3 is 17 residues.

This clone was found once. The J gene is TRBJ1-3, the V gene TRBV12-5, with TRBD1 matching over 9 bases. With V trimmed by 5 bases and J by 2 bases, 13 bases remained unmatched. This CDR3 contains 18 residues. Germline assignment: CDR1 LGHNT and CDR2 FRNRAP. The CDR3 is CASGNGQGYLLTGNTIYF. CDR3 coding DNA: TGTGCTAGTGGTAACGGACAGGGGTACCTCTTGACTGGAAACACCATATATTTT.

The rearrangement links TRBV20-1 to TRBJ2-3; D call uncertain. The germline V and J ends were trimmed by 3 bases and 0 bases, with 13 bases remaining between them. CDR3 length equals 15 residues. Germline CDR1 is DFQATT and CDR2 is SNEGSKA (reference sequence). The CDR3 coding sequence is TGCAGTGCTAGTATCCAGAGATCTAGCACAGATACGCAGTATTTT. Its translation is CSASIQRSSTDTQYF.

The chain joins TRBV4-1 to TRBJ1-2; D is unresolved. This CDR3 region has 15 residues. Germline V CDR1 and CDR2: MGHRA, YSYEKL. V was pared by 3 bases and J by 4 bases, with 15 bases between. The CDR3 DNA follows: TGCGCCAGCAGCCACCCCGCAAAGGGCCTCTATGGCTACACCTTC. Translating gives CASSHPAKGLYGYTF.

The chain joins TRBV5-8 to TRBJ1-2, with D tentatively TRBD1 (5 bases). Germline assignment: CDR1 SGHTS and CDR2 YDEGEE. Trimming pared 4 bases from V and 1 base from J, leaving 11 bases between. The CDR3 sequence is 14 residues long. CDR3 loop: CASSQRDLNYGYTF. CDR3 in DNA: TGTGCCAGCAGCCAGCGGGACCTTAACTATGGCTACACCTTC.

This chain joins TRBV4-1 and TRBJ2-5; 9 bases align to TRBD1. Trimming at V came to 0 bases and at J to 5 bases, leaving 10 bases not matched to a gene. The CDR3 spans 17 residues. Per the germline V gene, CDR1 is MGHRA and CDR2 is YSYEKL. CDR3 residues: CASSQELGTGPRETQYF. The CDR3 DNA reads TGCGCCAGCAGCCAAGAACTTGGGACAGGGCCAAGGGAGACCCAGTACTTC.

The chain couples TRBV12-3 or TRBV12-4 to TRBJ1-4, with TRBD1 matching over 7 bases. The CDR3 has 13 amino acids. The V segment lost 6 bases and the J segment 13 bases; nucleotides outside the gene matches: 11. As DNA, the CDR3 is TGTGCCAGCAGCACCGGGACAGCGCGGAGACTGTTTTTT. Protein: CASSTGTARRLFF.

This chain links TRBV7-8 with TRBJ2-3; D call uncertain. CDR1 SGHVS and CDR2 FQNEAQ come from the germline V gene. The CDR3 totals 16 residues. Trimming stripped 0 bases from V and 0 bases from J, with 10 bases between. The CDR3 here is CASSLAGYTSTDTQYF. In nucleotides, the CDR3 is TGTGCCAGCAGCTTAGCGGGGTATACTAGCACAGATACGCAGTATTTT.

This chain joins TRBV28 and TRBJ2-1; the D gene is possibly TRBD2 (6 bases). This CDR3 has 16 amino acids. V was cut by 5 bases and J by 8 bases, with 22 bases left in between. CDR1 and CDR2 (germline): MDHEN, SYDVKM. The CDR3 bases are TGTGCCAGCAGTCGTCCGGGACTCCTTAGAATCCATGAGCAGTTCTTC. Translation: CASSRPGLLRIHEQFF.

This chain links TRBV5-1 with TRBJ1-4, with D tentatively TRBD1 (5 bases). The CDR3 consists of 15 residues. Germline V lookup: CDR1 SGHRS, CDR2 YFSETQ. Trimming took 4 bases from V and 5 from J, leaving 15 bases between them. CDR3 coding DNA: TGCGCCAGCAGCCCGGTCGGGGGTGACAATGAAAAACTGTTTTTT. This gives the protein CASSPVGGDNEKLFF.

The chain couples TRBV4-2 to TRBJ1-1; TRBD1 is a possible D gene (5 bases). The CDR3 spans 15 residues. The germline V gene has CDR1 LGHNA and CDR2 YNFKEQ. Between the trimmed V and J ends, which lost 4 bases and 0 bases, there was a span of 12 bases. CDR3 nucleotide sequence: TGTGCCAGCAGCCCCTACCAGGGAATGAACACTGAAGCTTTCTTT. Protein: CASSPYQGMNTEAFF.

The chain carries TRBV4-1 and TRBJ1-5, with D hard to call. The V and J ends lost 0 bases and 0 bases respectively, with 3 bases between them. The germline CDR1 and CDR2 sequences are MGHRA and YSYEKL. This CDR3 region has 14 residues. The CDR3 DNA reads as TGCGCCAGCAGCCAAGAAATTAGCAATCAGCCCCAGCATTTT. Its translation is CASSQEISNQPQHF.

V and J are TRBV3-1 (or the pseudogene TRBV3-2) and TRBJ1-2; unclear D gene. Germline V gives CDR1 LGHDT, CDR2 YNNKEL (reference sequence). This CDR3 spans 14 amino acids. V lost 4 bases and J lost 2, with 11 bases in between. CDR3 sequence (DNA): TGTGCCAGCAGCCTTTTGGACGGGAACTATGGCTACACCTTC. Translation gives CASSLLDGNYGYTF.

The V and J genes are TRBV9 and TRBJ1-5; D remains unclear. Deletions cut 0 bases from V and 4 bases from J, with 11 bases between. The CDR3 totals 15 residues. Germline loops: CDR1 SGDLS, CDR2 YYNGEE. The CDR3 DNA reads TGTGCCAGCAGCGTAGAGCCCCAAGGGAATCAGCCCCAGCATTTT. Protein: CASSVEPQGNQPQHF.

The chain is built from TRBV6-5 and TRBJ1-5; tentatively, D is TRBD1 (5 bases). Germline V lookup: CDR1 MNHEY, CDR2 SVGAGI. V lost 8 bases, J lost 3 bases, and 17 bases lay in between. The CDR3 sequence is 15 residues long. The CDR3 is CASLPQQGYNQPQHF. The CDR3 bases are TGTGCCAGCCTCCCCCAGCAGGGATACAATCAGCCCCAGCATTTT.

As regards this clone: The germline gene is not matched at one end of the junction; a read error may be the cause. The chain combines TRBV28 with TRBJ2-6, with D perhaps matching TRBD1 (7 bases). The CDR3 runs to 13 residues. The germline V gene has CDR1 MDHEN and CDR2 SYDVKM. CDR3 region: CASRGAGANVLTF. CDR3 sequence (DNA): TGTGCAAGCAGGGGGGCTGGGGCCAACGTCCTGACTTTC.

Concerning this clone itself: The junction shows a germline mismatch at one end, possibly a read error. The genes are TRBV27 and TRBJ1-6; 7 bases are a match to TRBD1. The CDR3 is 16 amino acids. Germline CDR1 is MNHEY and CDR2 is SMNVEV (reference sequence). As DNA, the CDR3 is TGTGCCAGCAGTGTATCCGGGACAGTCTATAATTCACCCCTCCACTTT. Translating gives CASSVSGTVYNSPLHF.

CDR3 region: CASSSLGRGSSTDTQYF. The CDR3, as DNA: TGCGCCAGCAGCTCGCTGGGCCGGGGTTCCAGCACAGATACGCAGTATTTT. The rearrangement links TRBV5-1 to TRBJ2-3; tentatively, D is TRBD2 (5 bases). Looked up from germline, CDR1 is SGHRS and CDR2 is YFSETQ. Between the trimmed V and J ends, which lost 3 bases and 0 bases, there was a span of 17 bases. The CDR3 has 17 residues.